This TCR beta chain originates from a study of tumor-infiltrating lymphocytes in primary liver carcinoma. Points from the study as a whole: Whereas tumor region pairs overlapped more, tumor-adjacent and tumor-blood pairs overlapped less.

As concerns this clonotype: Its antigen is not known. The junction shows a germline mismatch at one end, possibly a read error.

Reverse transcription of approximately 0.55 ug total RNA with a constant-region primer produced TCR beta cDNA. Library construction for TCR beta comprised three nested multiplex PCR rounds performed with slightly modified ARM-PCR. With TRBV1-TRBV30 forward primers and a C-beta reverse primer, the first two PCR rounds were run for approximately 10 cycles each. Each CDR3 protein is one row after TCRdb ran MiXCR on the multiplex PCR reads. Of about 21,000 distinct CDR3 sequences in the sample, approximately 70% were seen once. CDR3 size: 16 residues. Germline CDR1 and CDR2: SGHAT and FQNNGV. Taking roughly 20-34 mg of unsorted bulk tissue, the authors co-extracted RNA and DNA. More than 75% viable tumor cells made up every tumor sample.

The TCR was taken from a man between 40 and 49 years old with primary liver carcinoma and hepatitis B virus infection. Sequences were obtained from liver tumor tissue from sampling region 1. Subset denoted: tumor region T1, superior pole. This chain links TRBV11-2 with TRBJ1-6; unclear D gene. CDR3 in amino acids: CVTSLDLSSQFRTLHF. The CDR3 region has the DNA TGTGTCACCAGCTTAGATCTTAGCAGCCAATTCAGAACCCTCCACTTC.